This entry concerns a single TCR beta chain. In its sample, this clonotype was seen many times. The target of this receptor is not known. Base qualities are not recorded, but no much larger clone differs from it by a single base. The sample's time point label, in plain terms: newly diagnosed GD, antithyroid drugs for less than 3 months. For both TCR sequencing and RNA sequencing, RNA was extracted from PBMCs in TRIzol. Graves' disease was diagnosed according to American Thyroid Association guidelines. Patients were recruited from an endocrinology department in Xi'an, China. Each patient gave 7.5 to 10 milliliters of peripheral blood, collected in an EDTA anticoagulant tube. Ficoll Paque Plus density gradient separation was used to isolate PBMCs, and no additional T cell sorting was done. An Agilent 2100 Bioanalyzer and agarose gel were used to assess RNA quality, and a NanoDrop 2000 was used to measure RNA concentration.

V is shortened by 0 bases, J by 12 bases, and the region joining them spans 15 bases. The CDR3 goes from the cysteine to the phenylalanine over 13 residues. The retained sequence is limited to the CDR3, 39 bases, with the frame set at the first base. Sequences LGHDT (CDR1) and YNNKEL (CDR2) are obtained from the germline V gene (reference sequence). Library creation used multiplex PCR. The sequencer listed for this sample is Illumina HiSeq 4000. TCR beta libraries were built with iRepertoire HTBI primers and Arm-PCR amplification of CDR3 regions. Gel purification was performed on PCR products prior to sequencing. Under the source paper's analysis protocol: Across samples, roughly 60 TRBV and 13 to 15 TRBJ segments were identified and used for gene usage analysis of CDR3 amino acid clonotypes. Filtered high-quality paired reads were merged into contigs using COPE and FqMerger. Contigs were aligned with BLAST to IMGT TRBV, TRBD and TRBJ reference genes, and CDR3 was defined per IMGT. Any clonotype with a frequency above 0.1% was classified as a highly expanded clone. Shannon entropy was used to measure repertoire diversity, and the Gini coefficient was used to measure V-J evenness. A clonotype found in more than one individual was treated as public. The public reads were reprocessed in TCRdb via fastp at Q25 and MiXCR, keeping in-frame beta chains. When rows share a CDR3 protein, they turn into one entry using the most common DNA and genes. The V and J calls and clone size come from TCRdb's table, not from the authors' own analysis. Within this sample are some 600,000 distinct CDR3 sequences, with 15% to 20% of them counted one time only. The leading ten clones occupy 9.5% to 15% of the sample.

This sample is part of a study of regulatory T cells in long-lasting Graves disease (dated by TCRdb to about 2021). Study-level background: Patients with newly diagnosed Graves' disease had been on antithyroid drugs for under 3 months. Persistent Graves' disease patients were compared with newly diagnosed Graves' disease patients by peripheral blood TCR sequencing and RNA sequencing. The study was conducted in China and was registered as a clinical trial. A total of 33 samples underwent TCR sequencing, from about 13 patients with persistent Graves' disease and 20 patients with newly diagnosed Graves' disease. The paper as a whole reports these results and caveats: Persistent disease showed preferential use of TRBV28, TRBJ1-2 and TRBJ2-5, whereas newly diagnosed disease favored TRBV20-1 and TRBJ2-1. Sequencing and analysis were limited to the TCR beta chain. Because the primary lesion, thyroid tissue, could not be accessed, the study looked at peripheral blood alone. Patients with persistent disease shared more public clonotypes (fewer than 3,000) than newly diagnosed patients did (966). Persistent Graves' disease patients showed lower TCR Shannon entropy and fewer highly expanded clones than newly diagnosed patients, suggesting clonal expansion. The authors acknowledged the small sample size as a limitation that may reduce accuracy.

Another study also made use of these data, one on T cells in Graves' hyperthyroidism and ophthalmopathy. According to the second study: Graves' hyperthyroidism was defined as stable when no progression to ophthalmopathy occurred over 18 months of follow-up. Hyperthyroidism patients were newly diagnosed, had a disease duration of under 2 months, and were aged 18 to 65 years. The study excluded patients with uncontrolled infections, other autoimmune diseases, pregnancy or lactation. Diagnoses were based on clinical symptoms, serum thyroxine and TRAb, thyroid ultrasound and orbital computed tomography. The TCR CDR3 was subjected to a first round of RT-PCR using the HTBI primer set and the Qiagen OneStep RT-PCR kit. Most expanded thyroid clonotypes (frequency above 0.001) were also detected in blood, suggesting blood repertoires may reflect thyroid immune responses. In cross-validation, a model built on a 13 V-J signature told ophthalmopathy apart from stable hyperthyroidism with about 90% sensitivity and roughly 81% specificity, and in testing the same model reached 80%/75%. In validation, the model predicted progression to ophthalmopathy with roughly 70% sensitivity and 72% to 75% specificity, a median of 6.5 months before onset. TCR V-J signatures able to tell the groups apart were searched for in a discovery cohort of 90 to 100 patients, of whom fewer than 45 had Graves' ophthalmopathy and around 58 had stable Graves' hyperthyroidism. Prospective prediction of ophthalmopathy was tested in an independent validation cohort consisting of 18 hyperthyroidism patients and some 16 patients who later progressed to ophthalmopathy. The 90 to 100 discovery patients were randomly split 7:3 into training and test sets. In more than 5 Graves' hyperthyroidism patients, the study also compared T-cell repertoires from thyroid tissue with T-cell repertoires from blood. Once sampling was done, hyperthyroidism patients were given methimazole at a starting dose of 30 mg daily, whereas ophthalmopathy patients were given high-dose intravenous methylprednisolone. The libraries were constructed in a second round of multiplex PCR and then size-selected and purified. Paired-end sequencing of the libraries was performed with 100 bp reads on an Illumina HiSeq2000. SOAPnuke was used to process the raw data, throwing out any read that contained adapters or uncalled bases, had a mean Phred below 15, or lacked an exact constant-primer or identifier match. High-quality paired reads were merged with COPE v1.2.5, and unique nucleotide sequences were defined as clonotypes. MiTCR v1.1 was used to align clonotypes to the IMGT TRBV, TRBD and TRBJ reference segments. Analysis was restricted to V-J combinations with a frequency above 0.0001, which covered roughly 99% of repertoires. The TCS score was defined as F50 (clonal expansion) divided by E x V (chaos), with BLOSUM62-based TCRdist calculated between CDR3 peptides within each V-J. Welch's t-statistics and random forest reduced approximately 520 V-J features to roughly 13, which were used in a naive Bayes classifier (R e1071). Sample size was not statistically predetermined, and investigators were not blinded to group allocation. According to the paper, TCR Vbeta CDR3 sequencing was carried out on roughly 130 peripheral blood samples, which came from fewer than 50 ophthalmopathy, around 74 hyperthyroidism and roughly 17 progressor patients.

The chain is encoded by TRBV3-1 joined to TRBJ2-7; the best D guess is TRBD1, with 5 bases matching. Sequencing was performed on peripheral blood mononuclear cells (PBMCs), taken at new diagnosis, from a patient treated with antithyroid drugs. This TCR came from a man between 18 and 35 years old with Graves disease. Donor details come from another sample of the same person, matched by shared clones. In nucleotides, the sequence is TGTGCCAGCAGCCAAGATAGGACCAGGGATCCGTACTTC. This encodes CASSQDRTRDPYF.